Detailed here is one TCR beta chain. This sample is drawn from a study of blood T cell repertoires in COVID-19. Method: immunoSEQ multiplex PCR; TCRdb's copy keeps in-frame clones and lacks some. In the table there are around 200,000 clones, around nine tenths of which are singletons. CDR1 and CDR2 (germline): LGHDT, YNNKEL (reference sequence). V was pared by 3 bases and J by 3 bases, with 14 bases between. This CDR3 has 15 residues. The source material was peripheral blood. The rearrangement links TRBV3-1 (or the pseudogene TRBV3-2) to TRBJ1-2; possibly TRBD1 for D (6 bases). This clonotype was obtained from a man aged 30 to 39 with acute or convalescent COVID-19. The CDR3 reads CASSQVRDTHYGYTF. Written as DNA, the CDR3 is TGTGCCAGCAGCCAGGTTAGGGACACCCACTATGGCTACACCTTC.